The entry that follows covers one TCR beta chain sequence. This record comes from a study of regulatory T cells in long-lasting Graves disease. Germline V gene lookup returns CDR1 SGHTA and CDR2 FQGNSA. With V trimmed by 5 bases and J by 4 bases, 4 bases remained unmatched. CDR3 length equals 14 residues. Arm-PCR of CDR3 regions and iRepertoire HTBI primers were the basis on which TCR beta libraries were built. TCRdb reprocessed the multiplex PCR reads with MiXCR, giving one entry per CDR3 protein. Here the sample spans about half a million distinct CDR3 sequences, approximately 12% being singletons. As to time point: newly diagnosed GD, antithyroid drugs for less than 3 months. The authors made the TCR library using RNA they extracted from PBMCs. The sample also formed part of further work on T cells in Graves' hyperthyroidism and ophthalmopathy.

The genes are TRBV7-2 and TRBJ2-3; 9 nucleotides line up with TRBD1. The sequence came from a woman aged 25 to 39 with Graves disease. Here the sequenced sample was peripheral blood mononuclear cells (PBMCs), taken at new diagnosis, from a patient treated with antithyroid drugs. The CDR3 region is CASSPDRGSDTQYF. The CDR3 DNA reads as TGTGCCAGCAGCCCCGACAGGGGGTCAGATACGCAGTATTTT.